This T cell receptor beta chain is from a study of T cells in Graves' hyperthyroidism and ophthalmopathy (dated by TCRdb to about 2019). At the level of the whole study: Peripheral blood was collected at initial diagnosis, before any treatment. Whether ophthalmopathy could be predicted prospectively was tested in an independent validation cohort made up of approximately 19 hyperthyroidism patients plus 17 patients who later progressed to ophthalmopathy. After sampling, hyperthyroidism patients received methimazole starting at 30 mg daily, and ophthalmopathy patients received high-dose intravenous methylprednisolone. The 80 to 100 discovery patients were randomly divided into training and test sets at a 7:3 ratio. In addition, the study compared T-cell repertoires in thyroid tissue and in blood from several Graves' hyperthyroidism patients. To identify distinguishing TCR V-J signatures, a discovery cohort of about 100 patients was used, comprising 40 to 45 with Graves' ophthalmopathy and around 60 with stable Graves' hyperthyroidism. TCR Vbeta CDR3 sequencing of 120 to 150 peripheral blood samples (roughly 43 ophthalmopathy, around 80 hyperthyroidism and some 17 progressor patients) is reported in the paper. Study-level results and caveats: A model built on a 13 V-J signature distinguished ophthalmopathy from stable hyperthyroidism, reaching 85% to 90% sensitivity and around 81% specificity in cross-validation and 80%/75% in testing. Sample size was not statistically predetermined, and blinding of investigators to group allocation was not performed. In validation, progression to ophthalmopathy was predicted by the model with around 70% sensitivity and nearly 75% specificity, a median of around 6.5 months before onset. Most expanded thyroid clonotypes (frequency above 0.001) were also detected in blood, a finding suggesting that blood repertoires may reflect thyroid immune responses.

V is pared back by 5 bases and J by 3 bases, with 11 bases lying between the germline termini. The CDR3 runs 14 amino acids, cysteine and phenylalanine included. Only the CDR3 region is kept as DNA, spanning 42 bases read in frame from base 1. Sequences KGHSH (CDR1) and LQKENI (CDR2) are obtained from the germline V gene. Amplification of TCR beta CDR3 regions was carried out from RNA transcripts. The first round of RT-PCR for the TCR CDR3 was performed with the HTBI primer set and the Qiagen OneStep RT-PCR kit. Libraries were constructed in a second round of multiplex PCR, after which size selection and purification were performed. Paired-end sequencing of the libraries was performed with 100 bp reads on an Illumina HiSeq2000. The original methods were these. SOAPnuke was used to process the raw data, removing reads that contained adapters or uncalled bases, had a mean Phred below 15, or lacked an exact match to the constant primer or identifier. COPE v1.2.5 was used to merge high-quality paired reads, and clonotypes were defined as unique nucleotide sequences. Clonotypes were aligned to IMGT TRBV, TRBD and TRBJ reference segments using MiTCR v1.1. The analysis was restricted to V-J combinations with a frequency above 0.0001, which together covered 98% to 99.2% of the repertoires. A TCS score was defined as the ratio between F50 (clonal expansion) and ExV (chaos), using BLOSUM62-based TCRdist between CDR3 peptides within each V-J. Welch's t-statistics and random forest reduced 500 to 650 V-J features to about 12, which were used in a naive Bayes classifier (R e1071). In-frame beta chains were kept once TCRdb had trimmed the public reads at Q25 with fastp and called clones with MiXCR. All rows with the same CDR3 protein become a single entry with the most common DNA and genes. In this record, the V and J calls reflect TCRdb's handling and not the investigators' own analysis. A total of 490,000 or so distinct CDR3 sequences appear in this sample, about 20% of them only once. Together, the top ten hold approximately 49% of the sample.

Ophthalmopathy patients had moderately to severely active disease, with a Clinical Activity Score of 3 or more, a NOSPECS grade of 4 or more, and a disease duration of less than 3 months. Any patient with an uncontrolled infection, another autoimmune disease, pregnancy or lactation was excluded. Clinical symptoms, serum thyroxine and TRAb, thyroid ultrasound, and orbital computed tomography formed the basis for the diagnoses. PBMCs were separated from under 12 ml of fresh peripheral blood using Ficoll-Paque density gradient centrifugation. Trizol reagent was used to extract total RNA, and RNA quality was then checked on an Agilent 2100 Bioanalyzer. This clonotype was detected only a few times. Its antigen target is currently unknown. Per-nucleotide qualities are absent, and no much larger clonotype sits a single base away.

Sequencing was carried out using blood. The sequence joins TRBV18 to TRBJ1-5; tentative D gene TRBD1, with 6 bases matching. The clonotype originates from a woman between 65 and 79 years old with Graves' ophthalmopathy. The CDR3 is CASSSGTYNQPQHF. The DNA sequence is as follows: TGTGCCAGCTCATCTGGGACATACAATCAGCCCCAGCATTTT.